This T cell receptor beta chain stems from a study of shared clonotypes between healthy human individuals. The data were produced by immunoSEQ multiplex PCR, yet TCRdb's version contains in-frame clones alone and is incomplete. This table holds a few hundred thousand clones, 79% found once. There are 17 residues in the CDR3. The V gene end was trimmed by 2 bases and the J gene end by 4 bases; junction bases not matched to a gene: 8. Germline CDR1 and CDR2: SGHNT and YENEEA. This sequence originates from a woman between 40 and 55 years old in good health. Some clones in this sample may be carry-over from other donors' samples. The V and J genes are TRBV11-3 and TRBJ2-1, with 10 bases that match TRBD2. Sequencing input: PBMCs. As DNA, the CDR3 is TGTGCCAGCAGCTTAATGAGCGGGAGGGCCGCGTACAATGAGCAGTTCTTC. Its protein product is CASSLMSGRAAYNEQFF.